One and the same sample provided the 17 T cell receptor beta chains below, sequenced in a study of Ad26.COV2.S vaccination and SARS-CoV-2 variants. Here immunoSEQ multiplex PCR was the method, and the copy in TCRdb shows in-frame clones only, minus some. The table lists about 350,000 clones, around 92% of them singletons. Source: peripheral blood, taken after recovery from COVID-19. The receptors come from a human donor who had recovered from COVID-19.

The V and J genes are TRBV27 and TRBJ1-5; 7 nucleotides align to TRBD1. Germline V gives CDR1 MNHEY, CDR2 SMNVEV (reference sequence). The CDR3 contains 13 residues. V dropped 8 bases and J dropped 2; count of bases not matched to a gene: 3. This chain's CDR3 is CASGTGGNQPQHF. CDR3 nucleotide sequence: TGTGCCAGCGGTACAGGGGGCAATCAGCCCCAGCATTTT.

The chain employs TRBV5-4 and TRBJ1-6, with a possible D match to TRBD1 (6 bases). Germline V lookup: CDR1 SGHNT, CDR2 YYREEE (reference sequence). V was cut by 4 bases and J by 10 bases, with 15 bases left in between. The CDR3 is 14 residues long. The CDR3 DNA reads TGTGCCAGCAGCCCTGATCAGGGGTCGTCACCCCTCCACTTT. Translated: CASSPDQGSSPLHF.

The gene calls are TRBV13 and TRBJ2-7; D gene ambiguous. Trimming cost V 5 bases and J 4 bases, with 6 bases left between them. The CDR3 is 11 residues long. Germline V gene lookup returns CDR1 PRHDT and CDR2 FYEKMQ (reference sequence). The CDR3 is CASSITYEQYF. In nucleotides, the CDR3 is TGTGCCAGCAGCATAACATACGAGCAGTACTTC.

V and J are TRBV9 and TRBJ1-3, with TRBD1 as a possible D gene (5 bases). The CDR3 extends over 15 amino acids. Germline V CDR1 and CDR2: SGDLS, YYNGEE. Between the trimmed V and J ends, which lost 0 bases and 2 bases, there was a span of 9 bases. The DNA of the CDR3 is TGTGCCAGCAGCGTAGAGTGGACAACTGGAAACACCATATATTTT. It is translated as CASSVEWTTGNTIYF.

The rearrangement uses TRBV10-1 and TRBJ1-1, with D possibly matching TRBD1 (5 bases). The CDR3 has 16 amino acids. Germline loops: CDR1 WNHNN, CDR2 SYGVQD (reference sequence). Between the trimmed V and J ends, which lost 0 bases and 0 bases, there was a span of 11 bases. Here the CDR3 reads CASSESGGVMNTEAFF. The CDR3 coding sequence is TGCGCCAGCAGTGAGTCCGGGGGAGTCATGAACACTGAAGCTTTCTTT.

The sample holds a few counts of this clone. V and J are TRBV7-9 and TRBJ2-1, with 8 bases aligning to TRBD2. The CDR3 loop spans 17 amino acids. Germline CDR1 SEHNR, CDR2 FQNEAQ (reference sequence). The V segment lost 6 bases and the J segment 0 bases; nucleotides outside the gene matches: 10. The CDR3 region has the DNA TGTGCCAGCAGTATTTTTAGCGGGGTGAGCTCCTACAATGAGCAGTTCTTC. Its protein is CASSIFSGVSSYNEQFF.

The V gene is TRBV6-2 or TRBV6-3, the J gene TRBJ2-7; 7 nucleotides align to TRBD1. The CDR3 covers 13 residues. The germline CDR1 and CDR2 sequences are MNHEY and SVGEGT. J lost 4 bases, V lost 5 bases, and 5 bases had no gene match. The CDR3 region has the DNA TGTGCCAGCAGTGGGGACAGTAGGTACGAGCAGTACTTC. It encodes CASSGDSRYEQYF.

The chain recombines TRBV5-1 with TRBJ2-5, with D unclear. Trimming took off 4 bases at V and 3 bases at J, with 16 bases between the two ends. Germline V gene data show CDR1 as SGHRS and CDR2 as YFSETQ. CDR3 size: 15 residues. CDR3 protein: CASSQPRTIKETQYF. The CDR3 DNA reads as TGCGCCAGCAGCCAACCCCGGACCATAAAAGAGACCCAGTACTTC.

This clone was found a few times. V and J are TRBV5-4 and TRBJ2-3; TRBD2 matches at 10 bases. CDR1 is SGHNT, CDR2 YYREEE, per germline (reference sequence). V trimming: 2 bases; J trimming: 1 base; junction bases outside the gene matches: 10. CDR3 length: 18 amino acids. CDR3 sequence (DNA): TGTGCCAGCAGCTTAAGGCTAGCGGGGGTTTTGGGCACAGATACGCAGTATTTT. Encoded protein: CASSLRLAGVLGTDTQYF.

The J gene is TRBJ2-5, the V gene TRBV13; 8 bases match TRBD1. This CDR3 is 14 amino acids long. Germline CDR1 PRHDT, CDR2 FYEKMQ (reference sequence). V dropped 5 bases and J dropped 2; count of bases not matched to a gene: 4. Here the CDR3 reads CASSRRTGQETQYF. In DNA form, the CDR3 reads TGTGCCAGCAGCCGTCGGACAGGGCAAGAGACCCAGTACTTC.

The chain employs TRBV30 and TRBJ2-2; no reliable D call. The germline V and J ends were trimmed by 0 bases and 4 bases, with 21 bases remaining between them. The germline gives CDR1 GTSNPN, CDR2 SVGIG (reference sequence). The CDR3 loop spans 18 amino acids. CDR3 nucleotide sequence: TGTGCCTGGAGTGTGTTTGGGCGCTCCGCCTCAAGCACCGGGGAGCTGTTTTTT. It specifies CAWSVFGRSASSTGELFF.

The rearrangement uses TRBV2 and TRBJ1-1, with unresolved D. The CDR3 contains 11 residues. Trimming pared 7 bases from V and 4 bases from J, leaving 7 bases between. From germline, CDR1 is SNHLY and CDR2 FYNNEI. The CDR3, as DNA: TGTGCCAGCATCGGGGTCACTGAAGCTTTCTTT. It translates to CASIGVTEAFF. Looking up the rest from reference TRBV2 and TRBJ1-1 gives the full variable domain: EPEVTQTPSHQVTQMGQEVILRCVPISNHLYFYWYRQILGQKVEFLVSFYNNEISEKSEIFDDQFSVERPDGSNFTLKIRSTKLEDSAMYFCASIGVTEAFFGQGTRLTVV.

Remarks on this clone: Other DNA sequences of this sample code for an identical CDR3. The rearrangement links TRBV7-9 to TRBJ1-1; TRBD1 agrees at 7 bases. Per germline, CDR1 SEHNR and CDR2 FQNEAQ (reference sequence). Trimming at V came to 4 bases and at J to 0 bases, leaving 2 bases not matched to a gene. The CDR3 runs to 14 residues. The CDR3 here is CASSWTGLNTEAFF. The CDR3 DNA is TGTGCCAGCAGCTGGACAGGCTTGAACACTGAAGCTTTCTTT.

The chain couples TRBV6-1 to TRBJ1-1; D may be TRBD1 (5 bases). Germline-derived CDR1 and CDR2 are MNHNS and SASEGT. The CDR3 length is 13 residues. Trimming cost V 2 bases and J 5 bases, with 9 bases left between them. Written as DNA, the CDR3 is TGTGCCAGCAGTGAATGGAAGGGGACTGAAGCTTTCTTT. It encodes CASSEWKGTEAFF.

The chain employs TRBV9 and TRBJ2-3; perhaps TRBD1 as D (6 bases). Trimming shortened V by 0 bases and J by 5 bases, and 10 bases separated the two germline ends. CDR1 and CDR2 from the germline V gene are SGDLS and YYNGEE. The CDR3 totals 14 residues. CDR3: CASSVVGAGDTQYF. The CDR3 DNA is TGTGCCAGCAGCGTAGTGGGGGCGGGAGATACGCAGTATTTT. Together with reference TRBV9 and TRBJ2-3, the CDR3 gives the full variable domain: DSGVTQTPKHLITATGQRVTLRCSPRSGDLSVYWYQQSLDQGLQFLIQYYNGEERAKGNILERFSAQQFPDLHSELNLSSLELGDSALYFCASSVVGAGDTQYFGPGTRLTVL.

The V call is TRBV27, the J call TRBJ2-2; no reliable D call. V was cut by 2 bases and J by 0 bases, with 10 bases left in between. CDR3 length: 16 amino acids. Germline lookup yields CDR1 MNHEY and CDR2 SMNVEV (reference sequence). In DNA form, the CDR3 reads TGTGCCAGCAGTTTAATGGCAGGCACGAACACCGGGGAGCTGTTTTTT. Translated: CASSLMAGTNTGELFF.

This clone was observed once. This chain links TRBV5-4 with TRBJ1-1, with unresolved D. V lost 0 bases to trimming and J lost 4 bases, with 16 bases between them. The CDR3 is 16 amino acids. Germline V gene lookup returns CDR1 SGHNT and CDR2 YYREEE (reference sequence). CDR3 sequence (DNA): TGTGCCAGCAGCTTGGGTATGAGGAGTGGAATCACTGAAGCTTTCTTT. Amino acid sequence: CASSLGMRSGITEAFF.